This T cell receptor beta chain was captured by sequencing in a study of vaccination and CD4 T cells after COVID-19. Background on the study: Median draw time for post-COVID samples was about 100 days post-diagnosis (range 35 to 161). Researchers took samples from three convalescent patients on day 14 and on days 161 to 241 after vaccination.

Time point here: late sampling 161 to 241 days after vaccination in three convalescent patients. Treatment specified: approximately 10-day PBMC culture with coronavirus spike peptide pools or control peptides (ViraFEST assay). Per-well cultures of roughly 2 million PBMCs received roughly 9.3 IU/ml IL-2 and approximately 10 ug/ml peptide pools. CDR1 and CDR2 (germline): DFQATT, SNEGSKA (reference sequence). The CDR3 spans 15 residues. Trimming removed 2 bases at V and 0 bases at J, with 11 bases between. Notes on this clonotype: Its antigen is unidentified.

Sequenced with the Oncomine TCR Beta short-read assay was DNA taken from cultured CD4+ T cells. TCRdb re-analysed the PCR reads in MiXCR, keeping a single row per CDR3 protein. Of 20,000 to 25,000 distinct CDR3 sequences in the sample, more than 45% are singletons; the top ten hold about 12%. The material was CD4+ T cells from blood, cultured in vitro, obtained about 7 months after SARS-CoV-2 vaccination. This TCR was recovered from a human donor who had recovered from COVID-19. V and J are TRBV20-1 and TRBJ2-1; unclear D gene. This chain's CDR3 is CSARSFSFSYNEQFF. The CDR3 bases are TGCAGTGCTAGAAGCTTTTCCTTCTCCTACAATGAGCAGTTCTTC.